This T cell receptor (beta chain) was found in a study of beta chain features in type 1 diabetes. All of the isolated RNA was reverse transcribed, so expressed TCRB transcripts were sequenced. This table comes from immunoSEQ multiplex PCR, and its TCRdb copy is limited to in-frame clones, with some not included. Found here are 250,000 or so clones, around 13% of them singletons; the top ten hold approximately 0.018%. CDR3 length equals 14 residues. Germline V lookup: CDR1 MNHEY, CDR2 SMNVEV (reference sequence). Trimming left V 5 bases short and J 2 bases short, with 13 bases between. In regard to this clone: Its antigen is unidentified.

Study-wide results and limits: Among patients with Type 1 diabetes, TCRB CDR3s were moderately but significantly shorter in every one of the four CD4+ subsets. Naive, central memory and Treg TCRB repertoires appeared more alike in patients than in healthy donors.

The chain couples TRBV27 to TRBJ2-7, with D perhaps TRBD1 (5 bases). The specimen sequenced was naive CD4+ T cells from blood. The sequence was collected from a man aged 30-40 years with type 1 diabetes. The CDR3 DNA reads TGTGCCAGCAGTCCCAGGCAGGGTACCTACGAGCAGTACTTC. Translated: CASSPRQGTYEQYF.